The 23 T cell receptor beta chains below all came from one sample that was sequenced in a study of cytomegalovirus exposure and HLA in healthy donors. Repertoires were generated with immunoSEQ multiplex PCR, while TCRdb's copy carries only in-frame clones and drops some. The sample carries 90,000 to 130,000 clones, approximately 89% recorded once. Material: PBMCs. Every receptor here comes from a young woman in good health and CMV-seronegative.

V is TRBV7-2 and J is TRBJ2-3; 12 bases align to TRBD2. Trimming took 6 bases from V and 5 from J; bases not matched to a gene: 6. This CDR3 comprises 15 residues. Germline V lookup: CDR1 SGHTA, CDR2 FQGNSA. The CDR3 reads CASSRLAGGGDTQYF. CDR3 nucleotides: TGTGCCAGCAGTCGCCTAGCGGGAGGGGGAGATACGCAGTATTTT.

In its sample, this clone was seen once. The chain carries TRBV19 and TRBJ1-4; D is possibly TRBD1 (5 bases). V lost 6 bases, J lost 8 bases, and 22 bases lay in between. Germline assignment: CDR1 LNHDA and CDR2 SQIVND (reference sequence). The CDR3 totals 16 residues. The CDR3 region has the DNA TGTGCCAGTAGGACCCTTGAGGCAGGGCCGGAAGAAAAACTGTTTTTT. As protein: CASRTLEAGPEEKLFF.

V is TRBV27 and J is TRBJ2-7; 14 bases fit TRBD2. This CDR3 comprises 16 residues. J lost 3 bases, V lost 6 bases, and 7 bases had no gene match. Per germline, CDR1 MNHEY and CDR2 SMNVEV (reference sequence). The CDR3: CASRQGTSGSFYEQYF. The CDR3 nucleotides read TGTGCCAGCAGGCAGGGGACTAGCGGGAGTTTCTACGAGCAGTACTTC.

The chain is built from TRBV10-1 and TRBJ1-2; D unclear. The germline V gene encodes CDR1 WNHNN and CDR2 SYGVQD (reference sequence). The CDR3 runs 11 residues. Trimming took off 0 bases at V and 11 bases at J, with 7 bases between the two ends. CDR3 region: CASSESLRYTF. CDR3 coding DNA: TGCGCCAGCAGTGAGTCTTTGCGATACACCTTC.

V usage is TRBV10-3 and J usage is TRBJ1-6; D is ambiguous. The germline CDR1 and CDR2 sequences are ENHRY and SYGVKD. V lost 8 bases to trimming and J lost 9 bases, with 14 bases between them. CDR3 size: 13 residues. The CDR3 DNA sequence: TGTGCCATCTCGGCCATAGCAGCTTCACCCCTCCACTTT. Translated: CAISAIAASPLHF.

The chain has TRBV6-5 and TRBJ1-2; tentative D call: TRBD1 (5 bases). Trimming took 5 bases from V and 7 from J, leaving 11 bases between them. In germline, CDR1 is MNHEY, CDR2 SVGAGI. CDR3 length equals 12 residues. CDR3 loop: CASSHGHFGYTF. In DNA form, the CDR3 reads TGTGCCAGCAGTCATGGACACTTTGGCTACACCTTC.

Here the CDR3 reads CASSLVEDEAFF. As DNA, the CDR3 is TGCGCCAGCAGCTTGGTAGAGGATGAAGCTTTCTTT. The V call is TRBV5-1, the J call TRBJ1-1, with unresolved D. Germline-derived CDR1 and CDR2 are SGHRS and YFSETQ. Trimming left V 0 bases short and J 7 bases short, with 7 bases between. The CDR3 runs 12 residues.

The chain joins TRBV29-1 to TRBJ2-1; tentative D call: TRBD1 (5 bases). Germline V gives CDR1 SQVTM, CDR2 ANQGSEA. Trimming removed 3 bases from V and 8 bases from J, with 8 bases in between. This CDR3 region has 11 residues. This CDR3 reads CSVEGQYEQFF. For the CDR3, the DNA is TGCAGCGTTGAGGGGCAGTATGAGCAGTTCTTC.

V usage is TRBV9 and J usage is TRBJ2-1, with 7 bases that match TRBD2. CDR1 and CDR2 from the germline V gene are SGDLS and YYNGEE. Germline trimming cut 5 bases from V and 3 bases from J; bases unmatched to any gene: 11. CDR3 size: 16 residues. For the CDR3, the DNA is TGTGCCAGCAGTTTTGAGGGAGGGAAAAACTACAATGAGCAGTTCTTC. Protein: CASSFEGGKNYNEQFF.

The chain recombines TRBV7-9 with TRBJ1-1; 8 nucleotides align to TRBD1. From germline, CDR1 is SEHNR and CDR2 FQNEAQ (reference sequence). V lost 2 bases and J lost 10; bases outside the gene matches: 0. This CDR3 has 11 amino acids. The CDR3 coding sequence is TGTGCCAGCAGCTTAACAGGGGGAGCTTTCTTT. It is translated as CASSLTGGAFF.

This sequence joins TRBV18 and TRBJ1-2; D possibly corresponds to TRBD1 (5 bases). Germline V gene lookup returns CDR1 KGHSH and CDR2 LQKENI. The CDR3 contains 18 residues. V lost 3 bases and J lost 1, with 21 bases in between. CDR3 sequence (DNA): TGTGCCAGCTCACCTAACACGGGGGTCGCGGGACTTAACTATGGCTACACCTTC. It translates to CASSPNTGVAGLNYGYTF.

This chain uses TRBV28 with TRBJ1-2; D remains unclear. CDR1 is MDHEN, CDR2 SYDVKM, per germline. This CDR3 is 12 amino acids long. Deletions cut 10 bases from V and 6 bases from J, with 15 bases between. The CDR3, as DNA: TGTGCCACACGTCCTCTTGGAGATGGCTACACCTTC. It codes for CATRPLGDGYTF.

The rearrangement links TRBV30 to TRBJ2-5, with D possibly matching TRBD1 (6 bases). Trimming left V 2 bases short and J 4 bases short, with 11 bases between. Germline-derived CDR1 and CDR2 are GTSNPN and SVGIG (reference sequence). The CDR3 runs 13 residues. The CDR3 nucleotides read TGTGCCTGGAGTACCAGGGGAAGAGAGACCCAGTACTTC. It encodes CAWSTRGRETQYF. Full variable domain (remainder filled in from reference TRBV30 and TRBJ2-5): SQTIHQWPATLVQPVGSPLSLECTVEGTSNPNLYWYRQAAGRGLQLLFYSVGIGQISSEVPQNLSASRPQDRQFILSSKKLLLSDSGFYLCAWSTRGRETQYFGPGTRLLVL.

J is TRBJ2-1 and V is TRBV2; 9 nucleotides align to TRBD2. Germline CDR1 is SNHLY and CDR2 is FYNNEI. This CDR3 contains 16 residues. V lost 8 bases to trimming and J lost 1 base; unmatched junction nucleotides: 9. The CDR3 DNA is TGTGCCAGCGGGGCTAGCGGGATTACGTCCTACAATGAGCAGTTCTTC. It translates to CASGASGITSYNEQFF.

The chain's CDR3 is CASSSSSYEQYF. The CDR3 bases are TGTGCCAGCAGTTCGTCTTCCTACGAGCAGTACTTC. This sequence joins TRBV6-5 and TRBJ2-7; unclear D gene. Germline-derived CDR1 and CDR2 are MNHEY and SVGAGI. There are 12 residues in the CDR3. V dropped 4 bases and J dropped 1 base, with 5 bases sitting between them.

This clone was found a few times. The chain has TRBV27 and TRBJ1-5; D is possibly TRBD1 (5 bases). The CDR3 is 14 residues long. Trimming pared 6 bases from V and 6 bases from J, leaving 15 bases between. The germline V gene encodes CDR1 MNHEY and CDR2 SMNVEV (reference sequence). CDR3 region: CASSVGQRGQPQHF. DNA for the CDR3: TGTGCCAGCAGCGTAGGACAAAGGGGTCAGCCCCAGCATTTT.

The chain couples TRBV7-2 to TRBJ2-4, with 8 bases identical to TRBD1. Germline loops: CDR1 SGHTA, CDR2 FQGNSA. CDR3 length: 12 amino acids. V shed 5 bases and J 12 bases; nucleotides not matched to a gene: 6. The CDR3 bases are TGTGCCAGCAGCACCCGGACAGGGAGTCAGTACTTC. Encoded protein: CASSTRTGSQYF.

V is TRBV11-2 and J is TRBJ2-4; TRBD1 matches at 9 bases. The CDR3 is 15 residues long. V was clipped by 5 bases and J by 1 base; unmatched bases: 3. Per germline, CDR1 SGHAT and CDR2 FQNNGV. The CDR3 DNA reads TGTGCCAGCAGCCTGACAGGGGGGGCCAAAAACATTCAGTACTTC. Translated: CASSLTGGAKNIQYF.

In DNA, the CDR3 is TGTGCCAGCTCACCACCGCCTTCGCTAGCGGGACGGTCCTACAATGAGCAGTTCTTC. It is translated as CASSPPPSLAGRSYNEQFF. This chain links TRBV18 with TRBJ2-1; 9 bases align to TRBD2. This CDR3 spans 19 amino acids. Per germline, CDR1 KGHSH and CDR2 LQKENI. Unmatched junction bases numbered 10, after V lost 0 bases and J lost 1 base. Drawing the rest from reference TRBV18 and TRBJ2-1, the complete variable domain is NAGVMQNPRHLVRRRGQEARLRCSPMKGHSHVYWYRQLPEEGLKFMVYLQKENIIDESGMPKERFSAEFPKEGPSILRIQQVVRGDSAAYFCASSPPPSLAGRSYNEQFFGPGTRLTVL.

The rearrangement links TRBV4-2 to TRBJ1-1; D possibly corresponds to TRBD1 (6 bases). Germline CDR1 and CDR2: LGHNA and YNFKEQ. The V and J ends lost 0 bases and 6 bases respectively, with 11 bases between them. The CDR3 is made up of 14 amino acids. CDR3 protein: CASSQDRGSPEAFF. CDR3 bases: TGTGCCAGCAGCCAAGACAGGGGTAGTCCTGAAGCTTTCTTT.

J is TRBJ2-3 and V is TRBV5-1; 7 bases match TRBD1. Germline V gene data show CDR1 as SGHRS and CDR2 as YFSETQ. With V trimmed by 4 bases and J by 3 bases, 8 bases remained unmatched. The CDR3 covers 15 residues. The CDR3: CASSHPGTATDTQYF. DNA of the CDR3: TGCGCCAGCAGCCACCCCGGGACAGCGACAGATACGCAGTATTTT.

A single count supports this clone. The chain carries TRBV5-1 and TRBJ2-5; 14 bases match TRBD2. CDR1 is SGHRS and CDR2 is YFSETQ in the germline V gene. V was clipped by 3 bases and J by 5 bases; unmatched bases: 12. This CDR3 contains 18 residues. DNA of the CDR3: TGCGCCAGCAGCTCGACTAGCGGGAGGGCCTTTCTTGGGGAGACCCAGTACTTC. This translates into CASSSTSGRAFLGETQYF.

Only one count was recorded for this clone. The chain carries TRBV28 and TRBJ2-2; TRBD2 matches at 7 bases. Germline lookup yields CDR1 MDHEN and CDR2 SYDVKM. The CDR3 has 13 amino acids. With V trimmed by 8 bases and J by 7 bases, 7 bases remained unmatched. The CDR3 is CASQAGWYGELFF. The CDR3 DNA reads TGTGCCAGCCAAGCGGGATGGTACGGGGAGCTGTTTTTT. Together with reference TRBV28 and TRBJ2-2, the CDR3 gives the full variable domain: DVKVTQSSRYLVKRTGEKVFLECVQDMDHENMFWYRQDPGLGLRLIYFSYDVKMKEKGDIPEGYSVSREKKERFSLILESASTNQTSMYLCASQAGWYGELFFGEGSRLTVL.